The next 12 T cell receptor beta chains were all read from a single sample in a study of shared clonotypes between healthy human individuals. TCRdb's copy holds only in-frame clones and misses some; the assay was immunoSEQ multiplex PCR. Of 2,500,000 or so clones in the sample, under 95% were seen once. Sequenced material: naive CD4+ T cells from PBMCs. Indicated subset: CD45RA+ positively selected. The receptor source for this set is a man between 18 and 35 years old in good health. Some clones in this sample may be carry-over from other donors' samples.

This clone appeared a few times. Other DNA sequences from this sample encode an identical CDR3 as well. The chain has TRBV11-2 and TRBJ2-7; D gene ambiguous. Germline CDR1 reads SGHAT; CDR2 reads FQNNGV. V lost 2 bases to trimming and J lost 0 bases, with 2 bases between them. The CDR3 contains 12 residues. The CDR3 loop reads CASSLNSYEQYF. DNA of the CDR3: TGTGCCAGCAGCTTAAACTCCTACGAGCAGTACTTC.

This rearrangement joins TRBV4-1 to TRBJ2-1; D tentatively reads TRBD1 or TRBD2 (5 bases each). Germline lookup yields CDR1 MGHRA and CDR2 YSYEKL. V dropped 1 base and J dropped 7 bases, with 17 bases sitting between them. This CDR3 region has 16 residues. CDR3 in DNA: TGCGCCAGCAGCCAAGTAGCTGGGACGAGGGAAAATGAGCAGTTCTTC. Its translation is CASSQVAGTRENEQFF.

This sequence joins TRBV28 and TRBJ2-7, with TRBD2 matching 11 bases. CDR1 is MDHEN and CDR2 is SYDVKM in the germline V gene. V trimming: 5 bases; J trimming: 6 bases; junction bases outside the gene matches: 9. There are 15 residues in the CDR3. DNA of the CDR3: TGTGCCAGCAGTATTATAGCGGGAGGGGCACGCGAGCAGTACTTC. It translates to CASSIIAGGAREQYF.

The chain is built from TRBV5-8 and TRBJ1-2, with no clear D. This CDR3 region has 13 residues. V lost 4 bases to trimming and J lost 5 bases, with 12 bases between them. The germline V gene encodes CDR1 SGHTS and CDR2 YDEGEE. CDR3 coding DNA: TGTGCCAGCAGCCTCGGGTGGGATTATGGCTACACCTTC. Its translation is CASSLGWDYGYTF.

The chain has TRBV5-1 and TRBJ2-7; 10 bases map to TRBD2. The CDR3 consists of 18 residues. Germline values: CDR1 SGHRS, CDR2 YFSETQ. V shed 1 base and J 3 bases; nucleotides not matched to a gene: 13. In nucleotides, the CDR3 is TGCGCCAGCAGCTTGATACAGGGTGAGGCTAGCGGGAGCTACGAGCAGTACTTC. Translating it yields CASSLIQGEASGSYEQYF.

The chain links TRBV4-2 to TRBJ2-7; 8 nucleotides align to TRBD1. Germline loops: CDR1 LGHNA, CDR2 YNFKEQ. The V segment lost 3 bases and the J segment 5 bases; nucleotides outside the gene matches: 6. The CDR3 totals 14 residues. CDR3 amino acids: CASSHSDRVNEQYF. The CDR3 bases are TGTGCCAGCAGCCACTCGGACAGGGTAAACGAGCAGTACTTC.

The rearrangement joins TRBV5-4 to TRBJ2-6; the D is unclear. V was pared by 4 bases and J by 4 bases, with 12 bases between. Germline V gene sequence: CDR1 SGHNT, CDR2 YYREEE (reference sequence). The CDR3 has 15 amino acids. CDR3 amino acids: CASSPAWSGANVLTF. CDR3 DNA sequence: TGTGCCAGCAGCCCAGCTTGGTCCGGGGCCAACGTCCTGACTTTC.

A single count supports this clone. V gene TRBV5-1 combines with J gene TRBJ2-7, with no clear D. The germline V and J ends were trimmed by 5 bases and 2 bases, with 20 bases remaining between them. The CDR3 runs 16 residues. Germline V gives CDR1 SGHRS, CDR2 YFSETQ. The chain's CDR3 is CASSARRMGGPYEQYF. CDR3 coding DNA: TGCGCCAGCAGTGCCCGGCGGATGGGCGGTCCCTACGAGCAGTACTTC. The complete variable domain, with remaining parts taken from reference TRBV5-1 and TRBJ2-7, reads KAGVTQTPRYLIKTRGQQVTLSCSPISGHRSVSWYQQTPGQGLQFLFEYFSETQRNKGNFPGRFSGRQFSNSRSEMNVSTLELGDSALYLCASSARRMGGPYEQYFGPGTRLTVT.

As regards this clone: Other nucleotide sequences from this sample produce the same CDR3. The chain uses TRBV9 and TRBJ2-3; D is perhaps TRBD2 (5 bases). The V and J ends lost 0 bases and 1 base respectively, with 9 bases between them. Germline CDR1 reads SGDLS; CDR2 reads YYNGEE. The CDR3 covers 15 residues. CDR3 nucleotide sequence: TGTGCCAGCAGCGTAGCTACCGGGGGCACAGATACGCAGTATTTT. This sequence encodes CASSVATGGTDTQYF.

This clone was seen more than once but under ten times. The CDR3 nucleotides read TGTGCCAGCAGCCCAGAAGACTGGCCGAACACAAAACTGTTTTTT. Translated: CASSPEDWPNTKLFF. The rearrangement joins TRBV14 to TRBJ1-4; no reliable D call. This CDR3 comprises 15 residues. Trimming cost V 4 bases and J 10 bases, with 19 bases left between them. Germline values: CDR1 SGHDN, CDR2 FVKESK.

The CDR3 reads CASSWTPNQETQYF. The DNA for the CDR3 is TGCGCCAGCAGTTGGACACCAAACCAAGAGACCCAGTACTTC. This rearrangement joins TRBV5-1 to TRBJ2-5; a weak D match, TRBD1 (5 bases). V lost 5 bases and J lost 0, with 11 bases in between. The germline V gene has CDR1 SGHRS and CDR2 YFSETQ. The CDR3 is 14 residues long.

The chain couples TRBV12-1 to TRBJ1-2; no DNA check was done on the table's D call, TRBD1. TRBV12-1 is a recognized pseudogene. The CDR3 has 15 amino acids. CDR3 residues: CASSPPQEKNYGYTF. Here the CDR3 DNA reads TGTGCCAGCAGCCCCCCACAGGAAAAGAACTATGGCTACACCTTC.